Listed below are T cell receptor beta chains from one sample, sequenced in a study of cytomegalovirus exposure and HLA in healthy donors. The repertoire was sequenced with immunoSEQ multiplex PCR; TCRdb's copy has only in-frame clones and lacks some. The sample consists of about 120,000 clones, roughly four fifths of them appearing once. Sample: PBMCs. Source of these receptors: a woman between 18 and 29 years old in good health and CMV-seronegative. The CDR3 runs from the conserved cysteine through the conserved F or W. D genes are given only for firm matches. Size is omitted from some rows. Given values are once, few, many or a class for expanded clones.

cdr3_nt cdr3_aa cdr3_length v_call clone_size j_call d_call
TGTGCCAGCAGTGAAGCGATGGGCAGCACAGATACGCAGTATTTT CASSEAMGSTDTQYF 15 TRBV6-1 . TRBJ2-3 .
TGTGCCAGCAGTTTTACCAGGGACTCCTACGAGCAGTACTTC CASSFTRDSYEQYF 14 TRBV28 . TRBJ2-7 .
TGTGCCACCAGCACCCACAAGGGGTTTGAAAAACTGTTTTTT CATSTHKGFEKLFF 14 TRBV15 . TRBJ1-4 .
TGTGCCAGCAGCCAAGGTTTTAATACCCCGCGACTCAATTCACCCCTCCACTTT CASSQGFNTPRLNSPLHF 18 TRBV14 . TRBJ1-6 .
TGTGCCAGCAGCTTGGATACCCCTAGCGGGGACCCCCAAGAGACCCAGTACTTC CASSLDTPSGDPQETQYF 18 TRBV5-6 . TRBJ2-5 TRBD2
TGCAGCGTCGCTGACTCAGGGGTCAATCAGCCCCAGCATTTT CSVADSGVNQPQHF 14 TRBV29-1 . TRBJ1-5 .
TGTGCCATCAGGGTTTCGGTCTCTGGAAACACCATATATTTT CAIRVSVSGNTIYF 14 TRBV10-3 . TRBJ1-3 .
TGTGCCAGCAGGGGGGCCGGGGCTGGGGCCAACGTCCTGACTTTC CASRGAGAGANVLTF 15 TRBV28 . TRBJ2-6 .
TGCGCCAGCAGCGCGGACAGGGGGGGTTCACCCCTCCACTTT CASSADRGGSPLHF 14 TRBV5-1 . TRBJ1-6 TRBD1
TGTGCCATCTTTAATGGGGGGGACACCGGGGAGCTGTTTTTT CAIFNGGDTGELFF 14 TRBV10-3 . TRBJ2-2 TRBD2
TGCGCCAGCAGTGTGGGGACAGGGGATGCTTTCTTT CASSVGTGDAFF 12 TRBV10-1 few TRBJ1-1 TRBD1
TGTGCCAGTAGTGACCCCGGGACAGAGAACACTGAAGCTTTCTTT CASSDPGTENTEAFF 15 TRBV19 . TRBJ1-1 TRBD1
TGTGCCAGCAGCTACCCCGCGGGTAGCACAGATACGCAGTATTTT CASSYPAGSTDTQYF 15 TRBV11-2 once TRBJ2-3 .
TGTGCCAGCAGCCGGAACAGGGGGCTCGATAATTCACCCCTCCACTTT CASSRNRGLDNSPLHF 16 TRBV14 . TRBJ1-6 TRBD1
TGTGCCAGCAGCTTGACACCACTAGTTGCGGGGTTGGCCATTGAGCAGTTCTTC CASSLTPLVAGLAIEQFF 18 TRBV5-6 . TRBJ2-1 .
TGTGCCAGCAGCTACCGGACGGGGACTGAAGCTTTCTTT CASSYRTGTEAFF 13 TRBV5-4 . TRBJ1-1 .
TGTGCCAGCACATTCACCGAGGGGGCTGAAGCTTTCTTT CASTFTEGAEAFF 13 TRBV13 . TRBJ1-1 .
TGTGCCAGCAGTTTATCCCCGGCGGGGGGGCCCGATGAGCAGTTCTTC CASSLSPAGGPDEQFF 16 TRBV28 . TRBJ2-1 TRBD2
TGCAGCGTTGAATGGGTCGGGGATGAAGCTTTCTTT CSVEWVGDEAFF 12 TRBV29-1 few TRBJ1-1 .
TGTGCCAGCAGTCCCGGAGTAAATGAGCAGTTCTTC CASSPGVNEQFF 12 TRBV11-3 . TRBJ2-1 .
TGTGCCAGCAGTTTTAACGTGCAGTCAGGGGCCAACGTCCTGACTTTC CASSFNVQSGANVLTF 16 TRBV6-6 few TRBJ2-6 .
TGTGCCAGCAGACGGACAGGGGGCGAGGCTTTCTTT CASRRTGGEAFF 12 TRBV5-4 once TRBJ1-1 TRBD1
TGTGCCAGCAGTTTGGGACTATATAATTCACCCCTCCACTTT CASSLGLYNSPLHF 14 TRBV27 . TRBJ1-6 .
TGCGCCAGCACGGCAGGGGCAAGCACAGATACGCAGTATTTT CASTAGASTDTQYF 14 TRBV5-1 . TRBJ2-3 .
TGTGCCAGCAGCTTGGACAGTGATTCACCCCTCCACTTT CASSLDSDSPLHF 13 TRBV7-9 . TRBJ1-6 .
TGTGCCAGCAGTTTATTGAACAGCAGAGAGACCCAGTACTTC CASSLLNSRETQYF 14 TRBV27 few TRBJ2-5 .
TGTGCCAGTAGTCTTAGCGGTTCTGGGGCCAACGTCCTGACTTTC CASSLSGSGANVLTF 15 TRBV19 . TRBJ2-6 .
TGCGCCAGCCGGGAGGGCTCCTACGAGCAGTACTTC CASREGSYEQYF 12 TRBV5-1 . TRBJ2-7 TRBD2
TGTGCCAGCAGTGAGCACAGGGGTCAAGAGACCCAGTACTTC CASSEHRGQETQYF 14 TRBV2 . TRBJ2-5 TRBD1
TGCGCCAGCAGCTTGGAGACAGGGAGCGAGCAGTACTTC CASSLETGSEQYF 13 TRBV5-1 . TRBJ2-7 TRBD1
TGTGCCAGCAGTGAAAGGACAGTCTATAATTCACCCCTCCACTTT CASSERTVYNSPLHF 15 TRBV2 . TRBJ1-6 .
TGTGCCAGCAGCCTTCACTTGAACACTGAAGCTTTCTTT CASSLHLNTEAFF 13 TRBV6-5 few TRBJ1-1 .
TGTGCCAGCGAGAGGGACAGGGCGACCGGGGAGCTGTTTTTT CASERDRATGELFF 14 TRBV28 . TRBJ2-2 TRBD1
TGTGCCAGCAGTTTTTCCAGGGCCCGATTTTATGGCTACACCTTC CASSFSRARFYGYTF 15 TRBV28 . TRBJ1-2 .
TGTGCCAGCAGTTTACAGGGGAGAAAAGCTTTCTTT CASSLQGRKAFF 12 TRBV6-5 . TRBJ1-1 TRBD1
TGTGCCAGCAGTTCAGCGGATACGACCGGGGAGCTGTTTTTT CASSSADTTGELFF 14 TRBV6-4 few TRBJ2-2 .
TGTGCCAGCAGTTACGGGGTACTAGCGGGGGGTGAGACCCAGTACTTC CASSYGVLAGGETQYF 16 TRBV6-5 . TRBJ2-5 TRBD2
TGCAGCGTTGAAGCGCCGGACAGGGTGGACACTGAAGCTTTCTTT CSVEAPDRVDTEAFF 15 TRBV29-1 few TRBJ1-1 TRBD1
TGTGCCAGCAGTCCCCAACGTCAGGGGATGAACACTGAAGCTTTCTTT CASSPQRQGMNTEAFF 16 TRBV6-4 . TRBJ1-1 .
TGTGCCTGGAGTATAGCAGGGTTCACAGATACGCAGTATTTT CAWSIAGFTDTQYF 14 TRBV30 few TRBJ2-3 .
TGTGCCAACTCGCGCTCTGGGGCCAACGTCCTGACTTTC CANSRSGANVLTF 13 TRBV11-2 once TRBJ2-6 .
TGCAGCGACAGCACTGAAGCTTTCTTT CSDSTEAFF 9 TRBV20-1 . TRBJ1-1 .
TGTGCCAGCAGTTACTCGTACAGGCTAATATCCTACGAGCAGTACTTC CASSYSYRLISYEQYF 16 TRBV6-6 . TRBJ2-7 .
TGCGCCAGCAGCTTGGAGGGGACAGGGTCCCTCTATGGCTACACCTTC CASSLEGTGSLYGYTF 16 TRBV5-1 . TRBJ1-2 TRBD1
TGTGCCAGCAGTTTGAGAGGAGGGATGAACACTGAAGCTTTCTTT CASSLRGGMNTEAFF 15 TRBV28 . TRBJ1-1 .
TGTGCCAGCAGCCAAGCCCAAGTAGGGGCCCAGGGGAGTAATTCACCCCTCCACTTT CASSQAQVGAQGSNSPLHF 19 TRBV4-2 . TRBJ1-6 .
TGTGCCAGCAGAGGACAGGGCGGCTATGGCTACACCTTC CASRGQGGYGYTF 13 TRBV28 . TRBJ1-2 TRBD1
TGCGCCAGCAGCGTGGGACTAGCGGGGGGCCCGTACAATGAGCAGTTCTTC CASSVGLAGGPYNEQFF 17 TRBV5-1 . TRBJ2-1 TRBD2
TGTGCCTCCGGGACAAACGAGCAGTACTTC CASGTNEQYF 10 TRBV10-3 . TRBJ2-7 .
TGTGCCAGCAGGGGGGGAGCAGGGATCTATGGCTACACCTTC CASRGGAGIYGYTF 14 TRBV28 few TRBJ1-2 .
TGCAGCGTTGGAGGTTACGGGGGCACTGAAGCTTTCTTT CSVGGYGGTEAFF 13 TRBV29-1 . TRBJ1-1 .
TGTGCCTGGAGTTATGACAGCTTCTCCTACGAGCAGTACTTC CAWSYDSFSYEQYF 14 TRBV30 . TRBJ2-7 .
TGTGCCAGCAGTTCCCGGGACAACGGGTTACATGGCTACACCTTC CASSSRDNGLHGYTF 15 TRBV25-1 . TRBJ1-2 .
TGTGCCAGCAGCTTAGGGGTGACAGGGGGAAACACCGGGGAGCTGTTTTTT CASSLGVTGGNTGELFF 17 TRBV13 . TRBJ2-2 TRBD1
TGTGCCAGTAGTAAGGGACAGGTAATGGATCAGCCCCAGCATTTT CASSKGQVMDQPQHF 15 TRBV19 . TRBJ1-5 TRBD1